These 7 T cell receptor beta chains share one sample of origin, sequenced in a study of shared clonotypes between healthy human individuals. Here immunoSEQ multiplex PCR was the method, and the copy in TCRdb shows in-frame clones only, minus some. The data contain around 2,000,000 clones, 95% of them singletons. Specimen: naive CD4+ T cells sorted from blood. The subset is: CD45RA+ positively selected. These receptors all stem from a man younger than 35 in good health.

This chain uses TRBV6-1 with TRBJ1-5, with D hard to call. CDR1 and CDR2 (germline): MNHNS, SASEGT. Trimming shortened V by 8 bases and J by 4 bases, and 15 bases separated the two germline ends. The CDR3 has 14 amino acids. The CDR3 loop reads CASQVGPVNQPQHF. CDR3 DNA: TGTGCCAGCCAGGTAGGACCAGTGAATCAGCCCCAGCATTTT.

The gene calls are TRBV7-2 and TRBJ1-2; TRBD1 matches 9 bases. V was pared by 3 bases and J by 1 base, with 15 bases of the junction left unmatched. The germline V gene has CDR1 SGHTA and CDR2 FQGNSA. The CDR3 consists of 19 residues. The DNA of the CDR3 is TGTGCCAGCAGCTTCCTCTCCCAAACAGGGGGCGTCCTTAACTATGGCTACACCTTC. Translating gives CASSFLSQTGGVLNYGYTF. The full variable domain, with the rest looked up from reference TRBV7-2 and TRBJ1-2, is GAGVSQSPSNKVTEKGKDVELRCDPISGHTALYWYRQSLGQGLEFLIYFQGNSAPDKSGLPSDRFSAERTGGSVSTLTIQRTQQEDSAVYLCASSFLSQTGGVLNYGYTFGSGTRLTVV.

This CDR3 reads CASSLAGTSGRADTQYF. CDR3 DNA: TGCGCCAGCAGCTTAGCCGGGACTAGCGGGAGGGCTGATACGCAGTATTTT. The rearrangement joins TRBV5-1 to TRBJ2-3; 16 bases are shared with TRBD2. Per germline, CDR1 SGHRS and CDR2 YFSETQ. This CDR3 spans 17 amino acids. With 2 bases clipped from V and 6 bases from J, the junction kept 6 bases outside the gene matches.

Concerning this clone itself: Additional DNA sequences in this sample encode the identical CDR3. V usage is TRBV6-1 and J usage is TRBJ2-7, with TRBD1 matching 9 bases. The germline gives CDR1 MNHNS, CDR2 SASEGT. After removal of 11 bases from V and 2 bases from J, the junction contained 4 bases not matched to a gene. This CDR3 spans 12 amino acids. CDR3 DNA: TGTGCCTCCCGGGACAGGGCCTACGAGCAGTACTTC. Encoded protein: CASRDRAYEQYF.

CDR3: CTGRTSAYNEQFF. The DNA of the CDR3 is TGCACCGGGAGGACTAGCGCCTACAATGAGCAGTTCTTC. This chain joins TRBV29-1 and TRBJ2-1; 9 nucleotides line up with TRBD2. The germline CDR1 and CDR2 sequences are SQVTM and ANQGSEA. The CDR3 runs 13 residues.

The chain joins TRBV6-4 to TRBJ2-7; D is perhaps TRBD1 (6 bases). The germline gives CDR1 MRHNA, CDR2 SNTAGT. V lost 2 bases and J 0 bases, leaving 11 bases between the germline ends. There are 15 residues in the CDR3. CDR3 sequence reads: CASSDRDRSSYEQYF. The CDR3 nucleotides are TGTGCCAGCAGTGACCGCGACAGGAGCTCCTACGAGCAGTACTTC.

This chain joins TRBV6-1 and TRBJ1-1; D remains unclear. Germline loops: CDR1 MNHNS, CDR2 SASEGT. Trimming shortened V by 1 base and J by 1 base, and 10 bases separated the two germline ends. The CDR3 covers 15 residues. CDR3 DNA sequence: TGTGCCAGCAGTGAAGAAGTTCTGAGGAACACTGAAGCTTTCTTT. It yields the protein CASSEEVLRNTEAFF.